Below, 22 T cell receptor beta chains from the same sample are listed, as sequenced in a study of human T cells and chemical hapten exposure. Using its own MiXCR run on the RACE reads, TCRdb lists one record per CDR3 protein. The sample shows 250,000 to 300,000 distinct CDR3 sequences, around 7.3% of them seen only once. Time point in this sample: pre-sensitization, week 0. The sample's treatment: therapeutic diphenylcyclopropenone sensitization with weekly scalp DPC. This material consisted of whole blood, taken in connection with sensitization to the hapten diphenylcyclopropenone (DPC). Source of these receptors: a man younger than 35 with alopecia areata. Some clones in this sample may be carry-over from other donors' samples.

The V gene is TRBV12-3 or TRBV12-4, the J gene TRBJ2-7; D perhaps matches TRBD2 (7 bases). The CDR3 extends over 13 amino acids. V was clipped by 6 bases and J by 2 bases, with 11 bases between them. The CDR3 here is CASSAGAAYEQYV. The DNA for the CDR3 is TGTGCCAGCAGCGCGGGGGCCGCCTACGAGCAGTACGTC.

About this clonotype: The junction does not match germline at one end; this may be a read error. The chain joins TRBV28 to TRBJ2-4; D gene ambiguous. The CDR3 is 11 residues long. Germline V gene sequence: CDR1 MDHEN, CDR2 SYDVKM. For the CDR3, the DNA is TGTGCCAGCAGTGTCTCCCGCCAAGTTCTCTTC. Its translation is CASSVSRQVLF.

The sample holds a few counts of this clonotype. This chain joins TRBV27 and TRBJ2-3; no clear D. Germline assignment: CDR1 MNHEY and CDR2 SMNVEV (reference sequence). The V and J ends lost 3 bases and 1 base respectively, with 26 bases between them. The CDR3 consists of 20 residues. This CDR3 is CASSFNSLTAVLSRTDTQYF. The DNA of the CDR3 is TGTGCCAGCAGTTTTAACAGCTTAACCGCAGTTTTGTCCCGCACAGATACGCAGTATTTT.

CDR3 sequence (DNA): TGTGCCACCAGCACAATCTCTGGGGCCAACGTCCTGACTTTC. Amino acids: CATSTISGANVLTF. The genes are TRBV15 and TRBJ2-6; D gene uncertain. This CDR3 has 14 amino acids. Between the trimmed V and J ends, which lost 4 bases and 0 bases, there was a span of 4 bases. Looked up from germline, CDR1 is LNHNV and CDR2 is YYDKDF (reference sequence). Supplemented by reference TRBV15 and TRBJ2-6, the full variable domain reads DAMVIQNPRYQVTQFGKPVTLSCSQTLNHNVMYWYQQKSSQAPKLLFHYYDKDFNNEADTPDNFQSRRPNTSFCFLDIRSPGLGDTAMYLCATSTISGANVLTFGAGSRLTVL.

The chain carries TRBV11-2 and TRBJ1-1, with 7 bases identical to TRBD1. Germline CDR1 is SGHAT and CDR2 is FQNNGV. J gave up 5 bases and V 3 bases, and 27 bases lay outside the gene matches. There are 21 residues in the CDR3. CDR3 amino acids: CASSFPRDRLTREGSRTEAFF. CDR3 DNA sequence: TGTGCCAGCAGCTTTCCCCGGGACAGATTAACGCGAGAGGGCTCTCGGACTGAAGCTTTCTTT.

The table lists this clonotype with a few counts. The genes are TRBV27 and TRBJ2-3; TRBD1 matches 12 bases. Trimming at V came to 4 bases and at J to 4 bases, leaving 9 bases not matched to a gene. CDR1 and CDR2 from the germline V gene are MNHEY and SMNVEV (reference sequence). CDR3 length: 17 amino acids. This chain's CDR3 is CASSSPGQGAFADTQYF. The CDR3 DNA reads TGTGCCAGCAGTTCCCCGGGACAGGGGGCATTTGCAGATACGCAGTATTTT.

The chain has TRBV7-2 and TRBJ1-5, with D unresolved. CDR3 length: 14 amino acids. Germline CDR1 and CDR2: SGHTA and FQGNSA. V was pared by 4 bases and J by 7 bases, with 14 bases between. CDR3 bases: TGTGCCAGCAGCTCTAGCCAGACCGAACAGCCCCAGCATTTT. It encodes CASSSSQTEQPQHF.

This chain connects TRBV29-1 to TRBJ1-1; 7 nucleotides align to TRBD1. CDR1 SQVTM and CDR2 ANQGSEA come from the germline V gene. V dropped 4 bases and J dropped 4; count of bases not matched to a gene: 6. The CDR3 is made up of 13 amino acids. DNA for the CDR3: TGCAGCGTTGTCCGACAGGGAACCACTGAAGCTTTCTTT. It translates to CSVVRQGTTEAFF.

V and J are TRBV7-2 and TRBJ2-1; 11 bases match TRBD2. Trimming at V came to 6 bases and at J to 6 bases, leaving 4 bases not matched to a gene. The germline CDR1 and CDR2 sequences are SGHTA and FQGNSA. The length of the CDR3 is 14 residues. The CDR3 DNA is TGTGCCAGCAGTAACCTAGCGGGGGGCAATGAGCAGTTCTTC. This gives the protein CASSNLAGGNEQFF.

The chain couples TRBV3-1 to TRBJ2-1; no clear D gene. There are 12 residues in the CDR3. The germline CDR1 and CDR2 sequences are LGHDT and YNNKEL (reference sequence). Deletions cut 3 bases from V and 7 bases from J, with 7 bases between. The CDR3 reads CASSHTANEQFF. CDR3 nucleotides: TGTGCCAGCAGCCACACAGCGAATGAGCAGTTCTTC.

The gene calls are TRBV24-1 and TRBJ1-2; 9 bases are shared with TRBD1. CDR3 length equals 17 residues. Germline CDR1 reads KGHDR; CDR2 reads SFDVKD. V was clipped by 6 bases and J by 1 base; unmatched bases: 11. In DNA form, the CDR3 reads TGTGCCACCAGTTCTTTTGCCCCGACAGGGGGTAACTATGGCTACACCTTC. Its protein is CATSSFAPTGGNYGYTF.

This clonotype has a count of ten or more. The chain links TRBV6-2 or TRBV6-3 to TRBJ2-1, with 8 bases matching TRBD2. CDR1 MNHEY and CDR2 SVGEGT come from the germline V gene. This CDR3 is built from 15 residues. V was clipped by 0 bases and J by 8 bases; unmatched bases: 6. The CDR3 loop is CASSYSASGWDEQFF. DNA of the CDR3: TGTGCCAGCAGTTACTCTGCTAGCGGGTGGGATGAGCAGTTCTTC.

V and J are TRBV7-8 and TRBJ1-4; 7 positions agree with TRBD1. Germline CDR1 and CDR2: SGHVS and FQNEAQ. This CDR3 comprises 15 residues. Trimming removed 4 bases from V and 6 bases from J; junction bases left unmatched: 8. This chain's CDR3 is CASSSQTGQYEKLFF. The CDR3, as DNA: TGTGCCAGCAGCTCACAGACAGGGCAGTATGAAAAACTGTTTTTT.

This clonotype was observed at least ten times. The chain has TRBV7-2 and TRBJ1-4; D ambiguous. CDR3 length: 15 amino acids. Trimming pared 2 bases from V and 6 bases from J, leaving 13 bases between. The germline gives CDR1 SGHTA, CDR2 FQGNSA. CDR3 in amino acids: CASSLSFRWDEKLFF. In DNA, the CDR3 is TGTGCCAGCAGCTTAAGTTTCCGGTGGGATGAAAAACTGTTTTTT.

The V call is TRBV6-5, the J call TRBJ1-6; D gene unclear. The CDR3 has 16 amino acids. Germline CDR1 MNHEY, CDR2 SVGAGI. The V and J ends lost 7 bases and 6 bases respectively, with 19 bases between them. CDR3 region: CASMRSKGVGNSPLHF. The CDR3 nucleotides read TGTGCCAGCATGCGATCCAAGGGTGTCGGTAATTCACCCCTCCACTTT.

This rearrangement joins TRBV4-1 to TRBJ1-2; D might be TRBD1 (6 bases). CDR3 length: 15 residues. Germline CDR1 and CDR2: MGHRA and YSYEKL. The V end lost 0 bases, the J end lost 4 bases, and 12 bases lay between the germline ends. CDR3 region: CASSQDHRGPYGYTF. CDR3 sequence (DNA): TGCGCCAGCAGCCAAGATCACCGGGGGCCCTATGGCTACACCTTC.

The chain has TRBV10-3 and TRBJ2-2, with D hard to call. This CDR3 contains 14 residues. Germline V gene data show CDR1 as ENHRY and CDR2 as SYGVKD. With 7 bases removed from V and 2 bases from J, the gap between germline ends came to 11 bases. The CDR3 loop is CAITSVGNTGELFF. As DNA, the CDR3 is TGTGCCATCACATCTGTGGGTAACACCGGGGAGCTGTTTTTT.

This clonotype was seen many times. V gene TRBV5-1 combines with J gene TRBJ2-3; possibly TRBD2 for D (6 bases). Germline V lookup: CDR1 SGHRS, CDR2 YFSETQ. V lost 5 bases and J lost 2, with 15 bases in between. CDR3 length equals 15 residues. CDR3 nucleotide sequence: TGCGCCAGCAGGGAGGAGGCGGGGTTCACAGATACGCAGTATTTT. This codes for CASREEAGFTDTQYF.

CDR3 sequence: CSVEDQGRSTDTQYF. The CDR3 DNA follows: TGCAGCGTTGAAGATCAGGGCAGAAGTACAGATACGCAGTATTTT. The rearrangement uses TRBV29-1 and TRBJ2-3; D possibly corresponds to TRBD1 (5 bases). Germline values: CDR1 SQVTM, CDR2 ANQGSEA. This CDR3 region has 15 residues. Trimming stripped 0 bases from V and 3 bases from J, with 13 bases between.

The rearrangement links TRBV7-9 to TRBJ2-1; D call uncertain. With 3 bases removed from V and 9 bases from J, the gap between germline ends came to 15 bases. Germline values: CDR1 SEHNR, CDR2 FQNEAQ (reference sequence). The CDR3 is 14 residues long. This chain's CDR3 is CASSFLSSVSEQFF. The CDR3 DNA is TGTGCCAGCAGCTTCCTCTCGTCGGTGAGTGAGCAGTTCTTC.

This chain joins TRBV20-1 and TRBJ2-5; tentatively, D is TRBD2 (6 bases). This CDR3 comprises 13 residues. The V end lost 6 bases, the J end lost 1 base, and 12 bases lay between the germline ends. Germline V CDR1 and CDR2: DFQATT, SNEGSKA (reference sequence). The CDR3 loop reads CSAMGTFQETQYF. CDR3 in DNA: TGCAGTGCCATGGGGACTTTCCAAGAGACCCAGTACTTC.

V usage is TRBV6-6 and J usage is TRBJ2-7; 10 bases are a match to TRBD1. In germline, CDR1 is MNHNY, CDR2 SVGAGI (reference sequence). The CDR3 sequence is 14 residues long. V was pared by 7 bases and J by 3 bases, with 6 bases of the junction left unmatched. The CDR3 protein is CASKPGQGSYEQYF. In DNA, the CDR3 is TGTGCCAGCAAACCGGGACAGGGGAGCTACGAGCAGTACTTC.